The 19 T cell receptor beta chains below come from one sample, sequenced in a study of CDR3 diversity in severe acne. Each CDR3 protein gets one entry after TCRdb re-called the PCR reads with MiXCR. The sample consists of about 76,000 distinct CDR3 sequences, under 65% of them appearing once. Sequenced: blood. These receptors all stem from a male donor in good health, without acne.

This chain joins TRBV24-1 and TRBJ2-1; TRBD2 matches 12 bases. CDR3 length: 15 residues. Germline CDR1 reads KGHDR; CDR2 reads SFDVKD. The V segment lost 2 bases and the J segment 9 bases; nucleotides outside the gene matches: 4. The CDR3 reads CATSDSSGGAGEQFF. As DNA, the CDR3 is TGTGCCACCAGTGATTCTAGCGGGGGGGCGGGTGAGCAGTTCTTC.

On this clonotype itself: Given a much more abundant clone one base away, this may be a read error. This chain joins TRBV7-9 and TRBJ2-5; D possibly matches TRBD1 or TRBD2 (5 bases each). Germline V gives CDR1 SEHNR, CDR2 FQNEAQ (reference sequence). The CDR3 loop spans 14 amino acids. The V and J ends lost 3 bases and 4 bases respectively, with 12 bases between them. The DNA of the CDR3 is TGTGCCAGCAGCTTGGACAAGGGACGAGAGACCCAGTACTTC. Its translation is CASSLDKGRETQYF.

The rearrangement joins TRBV12-3 or TRBV12-4 to TRBJ2-7; 11 bases agree with TRBD2. This CDR3 has 17 residues. V dropped 4 bases and J dropped 0; count of bases not matched to a gene: 8. The CDR3 coding sequence is TGTGCCAGCAGTTACCCTAGCGGGAGGTCCAGCTCCTACGAGCAGTACTTC. Protein sequence: CASSYPSGRSSSYEQYF.

Of note for this clonotype: Lacking the conserved final phenylalanine or tryptophan, this CDR3 likely reflects a read error. This chain uses TRBV19 with TRBJ2-7; D remains ambiguous. Germline-derived CDR1 and CDR2 are LNHDA and SQIVND (reference sequence). The CDR3 totals 14 residues. The CDR3 here is CASSADRVQYEQYL. The DNA of the CDR3 is TGTGCGAGTAGTGCGGATAGGGTTCAATACGAGCAGTACTTG.

The chain employs TRBV19 and TRBJ2-7; 11 bases match TRBD1. The CDR3 is 14 residues long. Germline V gene data show CDR1 as LNHDA and CDR2 as SQIVND (reference sequence). V shed 6 bases and J 2 bases; nucleotides not matched to a gene: 3. CDR3 sequence: CASREGQGAYEQYF. The CDR3 DNA sequence: TGTGCCAGTAGAGAGGGACAGGGGGCCTACGAGCAGTACTTC.

The chain is built from TRBV29-1 and TRBJ2-1; 8 nucleotides align to TRBD1. The closer fit of TRBJ2-5 to the DNA end suggests the J call may be wrong. Looked up from germline, CDR1 is SQVTM and CDR2 is ANQGSEA. CDR3 length: 14 amino acids. The CDR3 nucleotides read TGCAGCGCTCTGACAGGGGAAGGCAGTCGGACCCAGTACTTC. It translates to CSALTGEGSRTQYF.

This chain links TRBV30 with TRBJ1-5; D call uncertain. CDR1 GTSNPN and CDR2 SVGIG come from the germline V gene (reference sequence). The CDR3 consists of 13 residues. The V and J ends lost 2 bases and 4 bases respectively, with 9 bases between them. The CDR3 DNA is TGTGCCTGGAGTCGATCCTCGAATCAGCCCCAGCATTTT. The encoded protein is CAWSRSSNQPQHF.

This chain uses TRBV4-1 with TRBJ1-1, with D possibly being TRBD1 (5 bases). The CDR3 runs 12 residues. Germline V lookup: CDR1 MGHRA, CDR2 YSYEKL. V was cut by 4 bases and J by 6 bases, with 9 bases left in between. Written as DNA, the CDR3 is TGCGCCAGCAGCCGGGGGAAATCTGAAGCTTTCTTT. It is translated as CASSRGKSEAFF.

This clonotype was recorded at least ten times. The rearrangement links TRBV2 to TRBJ1-4; D not certain. Trimming removed 2 bases from V and 3 bases from J, with 7 bases in between. Per the germline V gene, CDR1 is SNHLY and CDR2 is FYNNEI. This CDR3 spans 14 amino acids. The CDR3 is CASSEPGANEKLFF. The CDR3 coding sequence is TGTGCCAGCAGTGAACCGGGAGCTAATGAAAAACTGTTTTTT.

This clonotype is medium-sized in the sample. The chain combines TRBV7-6 with TRBJ2-5; D gene unclear. CDR1 is SGHVS and CDR2 is FNYEAQ in the germline V gene. Deletions cut 0 bases from V and 5 bases from J, with 4 bases between. This CDR3 region has 12 residues. CDR3 sequence (DNA): TGTGCCAGCAGCTTAGCGGCGGAGACCCAGTACTTC. Amino acids: CASSLAAETQYF.

This clonotype was seen a handful of times. The chain uses TRBV29-1 and TRBJ1-1, with D unresolved. Trimming removed 4 bases at V and 3 bases at J, with 15 bases between. This CDR3 contains 14 residues. Germline V CDR1 and CDR2: SQVTM, ANQGSEA. The CDR3 spells CSVVVQGYDTEAFF. The DNA of the CDR3 is TGCAGCGTTGTCGTACAAGGATACGACACTGAAGCTTTCTTT.

CDR3 amino acids: CASSEPGQNQPQHF. The CDR3 DNA reads as TGTGCCAGCAGCGAACCGGGACAGAATCAGCCCCAGCATTTT. The chain links TRBV7-3 to TRBJ1-5; 7 nucleotides match TRBD1. The CDR3 covers 14 residues. Germline assignment: CDR1 SGHTA and CDR2 FQGTGA. V shed 5 bases, J shed 4 bases, and the junction held 5 bases outside the gene matches.

The J gene is TRBJ1-4, the V gene TRBV30; no clear D gene. Between the trimmed V and J ends, which lost 2 bases and 8 bases, there was a span of 6 bases. Germline V gene lookup returns CDR1 GTSNPN and CDR2 SVGIG (reference sequence). There are 11 residues in the CDR3. CDR3: CAWSQREKLFF. CDR3 nucleotides: TGTGCCTGGAGTCAAAGGGAAAAACTGTTTTTT.

This clonotype was seen many times. The rearrangement links TRBV13 to TRBJ2-1; 9 nucleotides line up with TRBD1. V gave up 5 bases and J gave up 8 bases; unmatched junction bases: 4. Germline V gene lookup returns CDR1 PRHDT and CDR2 FYEKMQ (reference sequence). The CDR3 runs 13 residues. This chain's CDR3 is CASSAQGAHEQFF. In DNA form, the CDR3 reads TGTGCCAGCAGCGCACAGGGGGCCCATGAGCAGTTCTTC.

As concerns this clonotype: The missing conserved phenylalanine or tryptophan at the end of this CDR3 makes a read error likely. Because the CDR3's place on the DNA is in doubt, the DNA is left out and the CDR3 is given as listed by TCRdb. This chain connects TRBV20-1 to TRBJ2-5; TRBD1, as called in the table, went unchecked against the DNA. Per the germline V gene, CDR1 is DFQATT and CDR2 is SNEGSKA (reference sequence). The CDR3 adds up to 17 amino acids, both ends counted. CDR3 protein: CSAPPDGGGDSPLHFGN.

CDR3 residues: CASSLAETQHF. The CDR3 nucleotides read TGTGCCAGCAGCTTAGCCGAGACCCAGCATTTT. The chain has TRBV7-6 and TRBJ1-5; D is undetermined. Per germline, CDR1 SGHVS and CDR2 FNYEAQ. CDR3 length: 11 amino acids. Trimming cost V 0 bases and J 11 bases, with 5 bases left between them. Filled out from reference TRBV7-6 and TRBJ1-5, the complete variable domain reads GAGVSQSPRYKVTKRGQDVALRCDPISGHVSLYWYRQALGQGPEFLTYFNYEAQQDKSGLPNDRFSAERPEGSISTLTIQRTEQRDSAMYRCASSLAETQHFGDGTRLSIL.

The chain is built from TRBV19 and TRBJ1-2; D is possibly TRBD1 (5 bases). Germline V gene sequence: CDR1 LNHDA, CDR2 SQIVND (reference sequence). The CDR3 covers 12 residues. Trimming left V 7 bases short and J 12 bases short, with 18 bases between. The CDR3 DNA is TGTGCCAGTACTTCCGGGGCCTCTGGAAACACCTTC. This sequence encodes CASTSGASGNTF.

V gene TRBV11-3 combines with J gene TRBJ1-1; D remains ambiguous. This CDR3 comprises 13 residues. From germline, CDR1 is SGHNT and CDR2 YENEEA. Trimming removed 6 bases at V and 5 bases at J, with 13 bases between. This chain's CDR3 is CASRRTLGTEAFF. CDR3 in DNA: TGTGCCAGCAGACGGACCCTGGGGACTGAAGCTTTCTTT.

This clonotype was picked up a small number of times. For the CDR3, the DNA is TGTGCCAGCAGCCCGATGGGACAGTATCAAAAACTGTTTTTT. Translated, it gives CASSPMGQYQKLFF. The chain has TRBV7-9 and TRBJ1-4; 7 nucleotides agree with TRBD1. CDR1 and CDR2 from the germline V gene are SEHNR and FQNEAQ (reference sequence). The trim removed 5 bases at V and 9 bases at J, leaving 9 bases unmatched. The CDR3 consists of 14 residues.